This T cell receptor (beta chain) was captured by sequencing in a study of response to subunit inactivated influenza vaccine. Study findings and constraints: With each seasonal influenza vaccination, the authors suggested, few new T cells are recruited.

MiXCR was run by TCRdb on the RT-PCR reads, yielding one entry per CDR3 protein. The sample lists 300,000 to 350,000 distinct CDR3 sequences, just over 20% seen once, with about a tenth in the top ten. Germline V gene lookup returns CDR1 MNHNY and CDR2 SVGAGI (reference sequence). CDR3 length: 12 amino acids. The V gene lost 6 bases and the J gene lost 2 bases, with 7 bases spanning the gap. This clonotype was seen ten or more times. Its target is not known. The receptor was isolated from a man between 50 and 75 years old who received an inactivated influenza vaccine. The chain employs TRBV6-6 and TRBJ1-2; D gene ambiguous. Sequences were derived from PBMCs from blood, sampled around 22 months after vaccination. CDR3 DNA sequence: TGTGCCAGCAGGGGTGCAAACTATGGCTACACCTTC. It translates to CASRGANYGYTF.